These 10 T cell receptor beta chains were sequenced from one sample in a study of T cell repertoires in ileal Crohn's disease. Profiling relied on immunoSEQ multiplex PCR, and the TCRdb table lists in-frame clones only, not all of them. The table includes 15,000 or so clones, about 80% detected once. Time point indicated: inflamed ileum from the surgical specimen. Sequencing used ileal tissue. These receptors came from an adult with Crohn's disease.

The rearrangement joins TRBV1 to TRBJ1-6; the DNA was not used to check the table's D call, TRBD1. TRBV1 is designated a pseudogene. The CDR3 is 18 amino acids. The CDR3 here is CTSSQGPDRDRCNSPLHF. The CDR3 region has the DNA TGCACCAGCAGCCAAGGACCAGATAGGGACAGATGTAATTCACCCCTCCACTTT.

The rearrangement joins TRBV6-1 to TRBJ2-3; 12 nucleotides align to TRBD2. The CDR3 covers 16 residues. Unmatched junction bases numbered 7, after V lost 4 bases and J lost 5 bases. Germline CDR1 and CDR2: MNHNS and SASEGT. This chain's CDR3 is CASSALGLAGKDTQYF. The CDR3 nucleotides are TGTGCCAGCAGTGCCCTGGGACTAGCGGGTAAAGATACGCAGTATTTT.

The J gene is TRBJ2-3, the V gene TRBV7-9, with 8 bases identical to TRBD2. The CDR3 has 14 residues. Germline CDR1 reads SEHNR; CDR2 reads FQNEAQ (reference sequence). Losses at the gene ends were 1 base for V and 6 bases for J; bases not matched to a gene: 3. CDR3 bases: TGTGCCAGCAGCTTAGGGCGGGAGGTGGATACGCAGTATTTT. This sequence encodes CASSLGREVDTQYF.

The V and J genes are TRBV28 and TRBJ1-1; tentative D call: TRBD1 (6 bases). The CDR3 is 15 residues long. The V gene's germline CDR1 is MDHEN and CDR2 SYDVKM. The ends were cut back, 2 bases at V and 7 bases at J, with 17 bases in the middle. In DNA form, the CDR3 reads TGTGCCAGCAGTTTAGGGGGGTCAGGGGCCTTTGAAGCTTTCTTT. Residues: CASSLGGSGAFEAFF.

The chain employs TRBV28 and TRBJ2-7; a weak D match, TRBD2 (5 bases). The CDR3 consists of 13 residues. The V end lost 8 bases, the J end lost 3 bases, and 14 bases lay between the germline ends. Germline values: CDR1 MDHEN, CDR2 SYDVKM. CDR3 residues: CASGSAGHYEQYF. For the CDR3, the DNA is TGTGCCAGCGGCTCCGCGGGCCACTACGAGCAGTACTTC. The full variable domain, rest sourced from reference TRBV28 and TRBJ2-7, is DVKVTQSSRYLVKRTGEKVFLECVQDMDHENMFWYRQDPGLGLRLIYFSYDVKMKEKGDIPEGYSVSREKKERFSLILESASTNQTSMYLCASGSAGHYEQYFGPGTRLTVT.

The chain carries TRBV6-5 and TRBJ1-6; D is undetermined. This CDR3 has 13 residues. V was shortened by 2 bases and J by 6 bases, with 5 bases between the two germline ends. The V gene's germline CDR1 is MNHEY and CDR2 SVGAGI. The CDR3 loop is CASSYDFNSPLHF. CDR3 bases: TGTGCCAGCAGTTACGACTTTAATTCACCCCTCCACTTT.

V is TRBV4-3 and J is TRBJ1-2, with D perhaps matching TRBD1 (5 bases). From germline, CDR1 is LGHNA and CDR2 YSLEER. This CDR3 is 15 amino acids long. The V gene lost 1 base and the J gene lost 7 bases, with 16 bases spanning the gap. This CDR3 is CASSQAQGSWGGYTF. The CDR3 nucleotides are TGCGCCAGCAGCCAAGCCCAGGGTTCCTGGGGTGGCTACACCTTC.

The rearrangement uses TRBV19 and TRBJ2-3, with TRBD1 matching 9 bases. Germline assignment: CDR1 LNHDA and CDR2 SQIVND (reference sequence). The CDR3 length is 15 residues. The V segment lost 6 bases and the J segment 2 bases; nucleotides outside the gene matches: 6. For the CDR3, the DNA is TGTGCCAGTAGGAAACAGGGGGCCTCCACAGATACGCAGTATTTT. As protein: CASRKQGASTDTQYF. The complete variable domain, with remaining parts taken from reference TRBV19 and TRBJ2-3, reads DGGITQSPKYLFRKEGQNVTLSCEQNLNHDAMYWYRQDPGQGLRLIYYSQIVNDFQKGDIAEGYSVSREKKESFPLTVTSAQKNPTAFYLCASRKQGASTDTQYFGPGTRLTVL.

The chain has TRBV6-1 and TRBJ2-7, with D possibly being TRBD1 (5 bases). The V end lost 7 bases, the J end lost 2 bases, and 15 bases lay between the germline ends. The CDR3 contains 14 residues. Germline loops: CDR1 MNHNS, CDR2 SASEGT. The chain's CDR3 is CASTLQENTYEQYF. In DNA form, the CDR3 reads TGTGCCAGCACCCTACAGGAGAACACCTACGAGCAGTACTTC.

The chain couples TRBV29-1 to TRBJ2-5, with D perhaps matching TRBD1 (6 bases). Germline CDR1 and CDR2: SQVTM and ANQGSEA. This CDR3 comprises 13 residues. V was trimmed by 5 bases and J by 2 bases, leaving 12 bases between them. Here the CDR3 reads CSVRPQGQETQYF. CDR3 nucleotide sequence: TGCAGCGTTCGACCCCAGGGGCAAGAGACCCAGTACTTC. The full variable domain, with the rest looked up from reference TRBV29-1 and TRBJ2-5, is SAVISQKPSRDICQRGTSLTIQCQVDSQVTMMFWYRQQPGQSLTLIATANQGSEATYESGFVIDKFPISRPNLTFSTLTVSNMSPEDSSIYLCSVRPQGQETQYFGPGTRLLVL.